This T cell receptor (beta chain) originates from a study of blood T cells in healthy people across ages. The authors ran a second PCR of about 6 to 12 cycles using a sample-barcoded 5' primer and a J-beta primer mix. Each CDR3 protein is one row after TCRdb ran MiXCR on the 5' RACE reads. The sample records about 1 million distinct CDR3 sequences, less than 50% being singletons. The germline CDR1 and CDR2 sequences are SGHAT and FQNNGV. The CDR3 loop spans 14 amino acids. Trimming took off 0 bases at V and 2 bases at J, with 8 bases between the two ends. Findings and limits, study-wide: Fewer expanded clones and more diversity marked long-lived versus aged donors. Measured against age, TCR beta diversity per million T cells decreased in a roughly linear manner.

Comment on this clonotype: What it recognizes is unknown.

V and J are TRBV11-2 and TRBJ2-7; D gene ambiguous. Sequenced sample: blood. The clonotype was recovered from an older woman in good health. In DNA form, the CDR3 reads TGTGCCAGCAGCTTAGATCGAACCACCTACGAGCAGTACTTC. Its protein is CASSLDRTTYEQYF.